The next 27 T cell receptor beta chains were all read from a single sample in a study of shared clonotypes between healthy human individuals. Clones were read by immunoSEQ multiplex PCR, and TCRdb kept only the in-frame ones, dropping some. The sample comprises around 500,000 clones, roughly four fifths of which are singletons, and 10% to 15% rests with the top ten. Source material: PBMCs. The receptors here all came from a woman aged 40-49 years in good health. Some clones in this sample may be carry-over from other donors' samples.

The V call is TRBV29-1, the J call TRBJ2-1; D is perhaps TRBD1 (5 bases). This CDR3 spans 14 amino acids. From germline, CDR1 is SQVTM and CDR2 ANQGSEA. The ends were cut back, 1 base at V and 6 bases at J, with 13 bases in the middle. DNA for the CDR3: TGCAGCGTTGAAGCTCCGACAGAACTCAATGAGCAGTTCTTC. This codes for CSVEAPTELNEQFF.

Written as DNA, the CDR3 is TGTGCCAGCAGCTTGGCCCCCGGGACCCGAGACGAGCAGTACTTC. It encodes CASSLAPGTRDEQYF. J is TRBJ2-7 and V is TRBV7-9, with D perhaps TRBD1 or TRBD2 (5 bases each). Germline-derived CDR1 and CDR2 are SEHNR and FQNEAQ (reference sequence). CDR3 length equals 15 residues. Trimming pared 3 bases from V and 5 bases from J, leaving 17 bases between.

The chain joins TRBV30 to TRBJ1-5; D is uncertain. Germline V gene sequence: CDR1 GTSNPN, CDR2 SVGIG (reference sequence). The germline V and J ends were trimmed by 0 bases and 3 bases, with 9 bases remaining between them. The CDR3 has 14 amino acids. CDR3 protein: CAWSVVDHNQPQHF. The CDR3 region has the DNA TGTGCCTGGAGTGTGGTAGATCACAATCAGCCCCAGCATTTT.

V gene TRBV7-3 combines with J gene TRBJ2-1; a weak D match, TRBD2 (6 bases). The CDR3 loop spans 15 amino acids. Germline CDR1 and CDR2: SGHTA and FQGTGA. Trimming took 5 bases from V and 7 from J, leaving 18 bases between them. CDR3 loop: CASSPTPTSYNEQFF. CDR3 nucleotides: TGTGCCAGCAGCCCCACCCCGACTAGTTATAATGAGCAGTTCTTC.

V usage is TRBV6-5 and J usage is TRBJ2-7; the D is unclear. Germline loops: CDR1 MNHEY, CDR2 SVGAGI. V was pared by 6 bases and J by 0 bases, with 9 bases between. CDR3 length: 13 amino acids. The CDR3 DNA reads TGTGCCAGCAGGGATCAAAGCTCCTACGAGCAGTACTTC. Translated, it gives CASRDQSSYEQYF.

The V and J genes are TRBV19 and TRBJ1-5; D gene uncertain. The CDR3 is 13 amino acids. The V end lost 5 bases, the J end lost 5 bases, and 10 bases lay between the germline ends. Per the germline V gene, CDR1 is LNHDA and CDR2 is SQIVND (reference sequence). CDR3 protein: CASSGGRDQPQHF. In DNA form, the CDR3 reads TGTGCCAGTAGTGGCGGCAGAGATCAGCCCCAGCATTTT.

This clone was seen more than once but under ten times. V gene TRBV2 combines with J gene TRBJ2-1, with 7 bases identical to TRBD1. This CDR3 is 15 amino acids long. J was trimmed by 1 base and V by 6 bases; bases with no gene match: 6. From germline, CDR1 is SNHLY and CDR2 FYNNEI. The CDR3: CASSPDRASYNEQFF. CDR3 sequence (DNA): TGTGCCAGCAGCCCCGACAGGGCATCCTACAATGAGCAGTTCTTC.

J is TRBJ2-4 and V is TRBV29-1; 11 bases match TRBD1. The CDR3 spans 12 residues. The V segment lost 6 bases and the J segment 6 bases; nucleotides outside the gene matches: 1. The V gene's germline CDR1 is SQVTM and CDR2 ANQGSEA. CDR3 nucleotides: TGCAGCGTCGGGACAGGGGGAAACATTCAGTACTTC. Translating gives CSVGTGGNIQYF.

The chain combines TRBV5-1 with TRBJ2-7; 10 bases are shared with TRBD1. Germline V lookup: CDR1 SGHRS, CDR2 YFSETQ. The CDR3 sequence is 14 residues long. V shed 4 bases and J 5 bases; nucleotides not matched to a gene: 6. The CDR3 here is CASSPGGTGDEQYF. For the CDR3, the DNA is TGCGCCAGCAGCCCAGGGGGGACAGGGGACGAGCAGTACTTC.

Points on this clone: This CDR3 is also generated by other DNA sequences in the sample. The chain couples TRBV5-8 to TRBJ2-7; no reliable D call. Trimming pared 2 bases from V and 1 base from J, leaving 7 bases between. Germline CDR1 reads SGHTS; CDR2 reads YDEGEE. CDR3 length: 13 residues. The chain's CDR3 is CASSFRGSYEQYF. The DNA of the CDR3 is TGTGCCAGCAGCTTCCGTGGGTCCTACGAGCAGTACTTC.

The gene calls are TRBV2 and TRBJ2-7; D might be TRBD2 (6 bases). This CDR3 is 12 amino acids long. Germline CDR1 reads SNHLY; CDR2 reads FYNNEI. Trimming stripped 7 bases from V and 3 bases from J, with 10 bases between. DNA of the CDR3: TGTGCCAGCAAGGAGGGGCTCTACGAGCAGTACTTC. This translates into CASKEGLYEQYF.

CDR3 loop: CASKAGTGGTEAFF. CDR3 DNA sequence: TGTGCCAGTAAGGCCGGGACAGGGGGGACTGAAGCTTTCTTT. J is TRBJ1-1 and V is TRBV19; 11 bases fit TRBD1. V was clipped by 7 bases and J by 5 bases; unmatched bases: 6. The length of the CDR3 is 14 residues. Germline V gives CDR1 LNHDA, CDR2 SQIVND (reference sequence).

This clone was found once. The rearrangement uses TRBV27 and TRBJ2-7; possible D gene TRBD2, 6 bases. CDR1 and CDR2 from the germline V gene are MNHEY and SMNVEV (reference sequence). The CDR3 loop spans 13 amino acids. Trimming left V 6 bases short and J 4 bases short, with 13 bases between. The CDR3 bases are TGTGCCAGCAGCCGCGCAGGGAGGTACGAGCAGTACTTC. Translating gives CASSRAGRYEQYF.

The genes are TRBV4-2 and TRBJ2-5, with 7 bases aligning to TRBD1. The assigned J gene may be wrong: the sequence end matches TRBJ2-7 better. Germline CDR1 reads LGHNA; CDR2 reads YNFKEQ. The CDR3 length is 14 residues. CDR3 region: CASSQYRDSYEQYF. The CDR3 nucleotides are TGTGCCAGCAGCCAATACCGGGACAGCTACGAGCAGTACTTC.

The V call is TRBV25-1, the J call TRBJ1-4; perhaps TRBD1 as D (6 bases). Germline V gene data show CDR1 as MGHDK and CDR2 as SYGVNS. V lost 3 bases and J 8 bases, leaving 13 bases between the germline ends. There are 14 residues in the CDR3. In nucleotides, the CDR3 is TGTGCCAGCAGTGATTTCCAGGGGAGAGAAAAACTGTTTTTT. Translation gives CASSDFQGREKLFF.

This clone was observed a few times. The CDR3 DNA follows: TGTGCCAGCAGCTTAGCCGCGCCAGGACTAGCGGGAACCGGGGAGCTGTTTTTT. Its translation: CASSLAAPGLAGTGELFF. V is TRBV7-6 and J is TRBJ2-2, with TRBD2 identical over 12 bases. The CDR3 runs 18 residues. V lost 0 bases and J lost 5; bases outside the gene matches: 7. The germline V gene has CDR1 SGHVS and CDR2 FNYEAQ.

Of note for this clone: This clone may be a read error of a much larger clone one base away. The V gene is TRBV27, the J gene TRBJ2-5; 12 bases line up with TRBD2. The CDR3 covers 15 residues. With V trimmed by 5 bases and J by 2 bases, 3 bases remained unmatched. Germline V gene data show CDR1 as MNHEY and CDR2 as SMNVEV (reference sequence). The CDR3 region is CASSPGTSGQETQYF. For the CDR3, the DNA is TGTGCCAGCAGTCCCGGGACTAGCGGGCAAGAGACCCAGTACTTC.

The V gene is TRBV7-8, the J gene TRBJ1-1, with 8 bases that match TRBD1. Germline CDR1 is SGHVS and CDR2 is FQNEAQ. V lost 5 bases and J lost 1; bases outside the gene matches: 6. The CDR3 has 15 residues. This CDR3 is CASSPQGARNTEAFF. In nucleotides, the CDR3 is TGTGCCAGCAGCCCCCAGGGGGCGCGGAACACTGAAGCTTTCTTT.

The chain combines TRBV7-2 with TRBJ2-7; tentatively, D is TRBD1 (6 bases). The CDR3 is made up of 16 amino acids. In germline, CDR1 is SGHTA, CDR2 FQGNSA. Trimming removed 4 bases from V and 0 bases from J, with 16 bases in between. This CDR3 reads CASSSEGDPSSYEQYF. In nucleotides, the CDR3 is TGTGCCAGCAGCTCCGAGGGGGATCCGAGCTCCTACGAGCAGTACTTC. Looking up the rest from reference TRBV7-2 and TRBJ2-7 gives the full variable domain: GAGVSQSPSNKVTEKGKDVELRCDPISGHTALYWYRQSLGQGLEFLIYFQGNSAPDKSGLPSDRFSAERTGGSVSTLTIQRTQQEDSAVYLCASSSEGDPSSYEQYFGPGTRLTVT.

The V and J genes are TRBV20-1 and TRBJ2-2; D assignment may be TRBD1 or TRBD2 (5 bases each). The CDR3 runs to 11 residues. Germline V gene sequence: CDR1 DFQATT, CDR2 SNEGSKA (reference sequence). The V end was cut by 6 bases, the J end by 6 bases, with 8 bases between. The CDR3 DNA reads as TGCAGTGCCCTGGGGGCCGGGGAGCTGTTTTTT. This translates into CSALGAGELFF.

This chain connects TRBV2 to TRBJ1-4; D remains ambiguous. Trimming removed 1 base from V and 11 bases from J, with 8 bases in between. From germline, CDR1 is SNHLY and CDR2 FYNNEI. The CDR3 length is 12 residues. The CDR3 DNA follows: TGTGCCAGCAGTGAAGTGGCTAGGAAACTGTTTTTT. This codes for CASSEVARKLFF.

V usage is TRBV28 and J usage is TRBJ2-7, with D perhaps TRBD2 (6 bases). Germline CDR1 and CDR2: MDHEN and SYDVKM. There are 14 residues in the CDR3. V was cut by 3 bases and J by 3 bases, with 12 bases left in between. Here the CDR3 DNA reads TGTGCCAGCAGTTTCGGGGGTTTTGGCTACGAGCAGTACTTC. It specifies CASSFGGFGYEQYF.

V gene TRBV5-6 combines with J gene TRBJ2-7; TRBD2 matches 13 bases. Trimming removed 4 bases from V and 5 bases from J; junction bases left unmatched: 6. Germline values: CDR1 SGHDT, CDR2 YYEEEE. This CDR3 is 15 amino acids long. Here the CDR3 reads CASSRRTSGSNEQYF. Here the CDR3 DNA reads TGTGCCAGCAGCCGAAGGACTAGCGGGAGTAACGAGCAGTACTTC.

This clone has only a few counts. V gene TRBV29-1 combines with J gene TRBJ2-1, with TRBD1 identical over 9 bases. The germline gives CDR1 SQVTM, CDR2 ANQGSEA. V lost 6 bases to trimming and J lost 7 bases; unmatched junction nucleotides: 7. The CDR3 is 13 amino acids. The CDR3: CSVGQGTVNEQFF. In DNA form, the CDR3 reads TGCAGCGTGGGACAGGGAACTGTAAATGAGCAGTTCTTC.

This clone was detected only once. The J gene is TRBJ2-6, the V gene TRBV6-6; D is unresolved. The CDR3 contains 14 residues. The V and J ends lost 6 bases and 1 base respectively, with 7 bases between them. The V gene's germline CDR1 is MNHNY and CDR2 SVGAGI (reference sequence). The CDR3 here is CASSRLSGANVLTF. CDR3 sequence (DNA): TGTGCCAGCAGCCGACTTTCTGGGGCCAACGTCCTGACTTTC.

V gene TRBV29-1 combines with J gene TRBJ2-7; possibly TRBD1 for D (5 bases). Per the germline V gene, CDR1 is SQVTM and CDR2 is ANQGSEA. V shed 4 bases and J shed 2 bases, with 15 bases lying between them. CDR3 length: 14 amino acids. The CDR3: CSVVTDTLAYEQYF. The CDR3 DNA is TGCAGCGTTGTGACGGACACGTTAGCCTACGAGCAGTACTTC.

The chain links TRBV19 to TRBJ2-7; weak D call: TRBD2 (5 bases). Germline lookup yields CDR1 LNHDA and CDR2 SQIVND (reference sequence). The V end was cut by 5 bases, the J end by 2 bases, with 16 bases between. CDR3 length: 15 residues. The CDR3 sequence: CASSPPFGSPYEQYF. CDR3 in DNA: TGTGCCAGTAGTCCTCCCTTTGGGAGTCCCTACGAGCAGTACTTC. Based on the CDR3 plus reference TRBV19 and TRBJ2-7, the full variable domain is DGGITQSPKYLFRKEGQNVTLSCEQNLNHDAMYWYRQDPGQGLRLIYYSQIVNDFQKGDIAEGYSVSREKKESFPLTVTSAQKNPTAFYLCASSPPFGSPYEQYFGPGTRLTVT.